The clone carrying this TCR beta chain was recorded once. Its specificity is unknown. The sample comes from a study of T cell responses to AZD1222 COVID-19 vaccine. Broader study findings: Targets within unmutated variant regions were reportedly found for nearly half of spike-specific TCRs. Possibly, clonal diversity was underestimated; donors were largely white British and included more females. No repertoire was sampled before or during the peak T cell response, only after it.

Data came from immunoSEQ multiplex PCR; TCRdb stores just in-frame clones and leaves some out. The sample records roughly 150,000 clones, around 84% being singletons. The source of this sequence is an adult in good health. The starting material was peripheral blood, obtained on day 0 of AZD1222 vaccination.

This CDR3 is CASFGDRRNTEAFF. The CDR3 region has the DNA TGTGCCAGCTTCGGGGACAGGAGGAACACTGAAGCTTTCTTT. This chain links TRBV2 with TRBJ1-1; 8 nucleotides agree with TRBD1. Germline assignment: CDR1 SNHLY and CDR2 FYNNEI. There are 14 residues in the CDR3. Trimming at V came to 8 bases and at J to 1 base, leaving 6 bases not matched to a gene.